The clone carrying this TCR beta chain was found once. In the original analysis: Amplification of reference gene primers provided the estimated nucleated cell counts. Measured with immunoSEQ multiplex PCR; TCRdb has only the in-frame clones, and not every one. That table gives V, J and clone size, and the DNA gave D and trimming. The sample lists fewer than 65,000 clones, around 93% occurring once. Germline assignment: CDR1 LNHDA and CDR2 SQIVND (reference sequence). Trimming left V 7 bases short and J 2 bases short, with 11 bases between. The CDR3 has 14 amino acids. The data derive from a study of blood T cell repertoires in COVID-19. Study context: Some COVID-19 samples were acute and others convalescent; all came from the United States, Italy and Spain. T cells, B-cell-depleted T cells, or PBMCs supplied cDNA or gDNA.

The TCR was taken from a man aged 45-65 years with acute or convalescent COVID-19. The chain recombines TRBV19 with TRBJ2-2; D not resolved. The sample comprised peripheral blood. In DNA form, the CDR3 reads TGTGCCAGTATATCCGGAGATAACACCGGGGAGCTGTTTTTT. Its protein product is CASISGDNTGELFF.